The 20 T cell receptor beta chains listed next were all sequenced from one sample in a study of cytomegalovirus exposure and HLA in healthy donors. PCR employed 60 Vbeta and 13 Jbeta primers. Clones were sequenced by immunoSEQ multiplex PCR, and TCRdb holds only the in-frame ones, with some missing. The repertoire holds about 150,000 clones, with roughly 80% as singletons. The material sequenced was PBMCs. These receptors all stem from a man younger than 35 in good health and CMV-seropositive.

The DNA for the CDR3 is TGTGCCAGCAGCTTAAGTCTCGAGGGGGCGAAAACTGAAGCTTTCTTT. Amino acids: CASSLSLEGAKTEAFF. This chain connects TRBV11-2 to TRBJ1-1, with 7 bases fitting TRBD1. Germline V lookup: CDR1 SGHAT, CDR2 FQNNGV. The CDR3 covers 16 residues. Trimming removed 2 bases from V and 5 bases from J; junction bases left unmatched: 11.

This clone was counted at least ten times. The J gene is TRBJ2-6, the V gene TRBV15; D is ambiguous. Germline-derived CDR1 and CDR2 are LNHNV and YYDKDF (reference sequence). This CDR3 region has 15 residues. V dropped 5 bases and J dropped 0 bases, with 8 bases sitting between them. Here the CDR3 DNA reads TGTGCCACCAGCGAGAGTAACTCTGGGGCCAACGTCCTGACTTTC. Amino acid sequence: CATSESNSGANVLTF.

In its sample, this clone was seen a few times. This rearrangement joins TRBV4-1 to TRBJ1-1; the match to TRBD1 covers 9 bases. The CDR3 runs to 17 residues. The V gene end was trimmed by 4 bases and the J gene end by 3 bases; junction bases not matched to a gene: 12. Germline V gives CDR1 MGHRA, CDR2 YSYEKL. The DNA of the CDR3 is TGCGCCAGCAGCCGGTCGCGGGGGACAGGGTGGGACACTGAAGCTTTCTTT. Translation: CASSRSRGTGWDTEAFF.

Turning to this clone: Mismatch with germline at one junction end may stem from a read error. V usage is TRBV7-9 and J usage is TRBJ2-5; 7 bases are a match to TRBD2. The CDR3 is 14 residues long. Germline assignment: CDR1 SEHNR and CDR2 FQNEAQ (reference sequence). The CDR3 region is CSSSLSVGGETQYF. CDR3 bases: TGTTCCAGCAGCTTATCGGTGGGGGGGGAGACCCAGTACTTC.

This clone turned up a few times. The CDR3 DNA is TGCGCCAGCAGCCGGGAGCGCAGCGGGTCCTACAATGAGCAGTTCTTC. This translates into CASSRERSGSYNEQFF. The V and J genes are TRBV4-1 and TRBJ2-1; D perhaps matches TRBD2 (6 bases). Trimming left V 4 bases short and J 1 base short, with 14 bases between. This CDR3 is 16 amino acids long. CDR1 and CDR2 (germline): MGHRA, YSYEKL.

The genes are TRBV13 and TRBJ1-3; no clear D. Germline V gene lookup returns CDR1 PRHDT and CDR2 FYEKMQ (reference sequence). Trimming removed 2 bases from V and 4 bases from J, with 12 bases in between. The CDR3 is 15 amino acids. CDR3: CASSLSPTGGNTIYF. Written as DNA, the CDR3 is TGTGCCAGCAGCTTAAGCCCGACGGGGGGAAACACCATATATTTT.

The chain joins TRBV27 to TRBJ2-7; 8 positions agree with TRBD1. Losses at the gene ends were 3 bases for V and 7 bases for J; bases not matched to a gene: 5. Germline lookup yields CDR1 MNHEY and CDR2 SMNVEV (reference sequence). CDR3 size: 13 residues. The CDR3 sequence: CASSFDRGTEQYF. CDR3 nucleotide sequence: TGTGCCAGCAGTTTTGACAGGGGTACGGAGCAGTACTTC.

This rearrangement joins TRBV30 to TRBJ1-1; possibly TRBD1 for D (5 bases). The ends were cut back, 3 bases at V and 5 bases at J, with 19 bases in the middle. Germline CDR1 and CDR2: GTSNPN and SVGIG (reference sequence). This CDR3 comprises 15 residues. CDR3 in DNA: TGTGCCTGGAGATTACGGACTTTTGGGGGGACTGAAGCTTTCTTT. It specifies CAWRLRTFGGTEAFF.

This clone was recorded a few times. This CDR3 reads CASSLTAGANVLTF. CDR3 coding DNA: TGTGCCAGCAGCTTGACAGCCGGGGCCAACGTCCTGACTTTC. The chain employs TRBV5-5 and TRBJ2-6; D is undetermined. V lost 1 base and J 4 bases, leaving 6 bases between the germline ends. Germline assignment: CDR1 SGHKS and CDR2 YYEKEE (reference sequence). The CDR3 length is 14 residues.

The chain carries TRBV18 and TRBJ2-3; D gene unclear. The germline V gene encodes CDR1 KGHSH and CDR2 LQKENI. The CDR3 length is 15 residues. Trimming pared 5 bases from V and 2 bases from J, leaving 14 bases between. CDR3 coding DNA: TGTGCCAGCTCAACCACAGAGTCCTACACAGATACGCAGTATTTT. Translating it yields CASSTTESYTDTQYF.

This clone was seen a few times. This chain joins TRBV29-1 and TRBJ1-1, with TRBD1 as a possible D gene (6 bases). The length of the CDR3 is 13 residues. Deletions cut 8 bases from V and 4 bases from J, with 17 bases between. CDR1 and CDR2 from the germline V gene are SQVTM and ANQGSEA. DNA for the CDR3: TGCAGCACAAAAGCGGGGGGGCCCACTGAAGCTTTCTTT. Its protein is CSTKAGGPTEAFF.

The rearrangement uses TRBV19 and TRBJ2-7, with TRBD1 matching 7 bases. The CDR3 covers 15 residues. From germline, CDR1 is LNHDA and CDR2 SQIVND (reference sequence). Germline trimming cut 6 bases from V and 4 bases from J; bases unmatched to any gene: 12. CDR3 DNA sequence: TGTGCCAGTAGCTCGACCGGGACAGCTGGATACGAGCAGTACTTC. It yields the protein CASSSTGTAGYEQYF.

A few counts support this clone. This chain uses TRBV29-1 with TRBJ1-1; 7 nucleotides line up with TRBD1. J gave up 4 bases and V 6 bases, and 8 bases lay outside the gene matches. Germline V gene lookup returns CDR1 SQVTM and CDR2 ANQGSEA. There are 13 residues in the CDR3. CDR3 residues: CSVLTGKVTEAFF. CDR3 in DNA: TGCAGCGTCCTGACAGGGAAGGTCACTGAAGCTTTCTTT. Filled out from reference TRBV29-1 and TRBJ1-1, the complete variable domain reads SAVISQKPSRDICQRGTSLTIQCQVDSQVTMMFWYRQQPGQSLTLIATANQGSEATYESGFVIDKFPISRPNLTFSTLTVSNMSPEDSSIYLCSVLTGKVTEAFFGQGTRLTVV.

Details on this clone: Given the absence of the conserved phenylalanine or tryptophan at the CDR3 end, a read error is likely. The rearrangement links TRBV28 to TRBJ2-7; 8 bases fit TRBD2. Trimming removed 7 bases from V and 3 bases from J; junction bases left unmatched: 8. Germline V gene sequence: CDR1 MDHEN, CDR2 SYDVKM. There are 14 residues in the CDR3. The CDR3 DNA reads TGTGCCAGCACCTCGACTAGCGAGCTCTACGAGCAGTACCTC. It codes for CASTSTSELYEQYL.

The V and J genes are TRBV6-1 and TRBJ2-7; a possible D gene is TRBD2 (6 bases). The CDR3 is 14 residues long. The V gene's germline CDR1 is MNHNS and CDR2 SASEGT. V lost 7 bases to trimming and J lost 6 bases, with 19 bases between them. CDR3 amino acids: CASKTEGPPAEQYF. The DNA for the CDR3 is TGTGCCAGCAAAACGGAGGGACCTCCGGCCGAGCAGTACTTC.

Points on this clone: At one end the junction does not follow the germline gene, possibly because of a read error. The sample contains more than one DNA sequence encoding this CDR3. V usage is TRBV29-1 and J usage is TRBJ2-7; D may be TRBD2 (5 bases). Germline CDR1 and CDR2: SQVTM and ANQGSEA. The CDR3 length is 11 residues. CDR3 in amino acids: CSVVLLAGQYF. As DNA, the CDR3 is TGCAGCGTTGTGCTTCTAGCCGGGCAGTATTTC.

Only one count was recorded for this clone. The chain couples TRBV5-4 to TRBJ2-7; 10 positions match TRBD2. The V gene end was trimmed by 4 bases and the J gene end by 6 bases; junction bases not matched to a gene: 10. This CDR3 has 15 amino acids. Germline lookup yields CDR1 SGHNT and CDR2 YYREEE (reference sequence). CDR3 loop: CASSPRSSGSGEQYF. CDR3 nucleotide sequence: TGTGCCAGCAGCCCCCGGTCTAGCGGGAGCGGCGAGCAGTACTTC.

The V and J genes are TRBV7-2 and TRBJ1-1, with TRBD1 as a possible D gene (5 bases). Germline loops: CDR1 SGHTA, CDR2 FQGNSA. The CDR3 has 16 amino acids. Trimming took off 5 bases at V and 1 base at J, with 17 bases between the two ends. CDR3 coding DNA: TGTGCCAGCAGCCCAAGTTGGGGGGGAAGGAACACTGAAGCTTTCTTT. Encoded protein: CASSPSWGGRNTEAFF.

The gene calls are TRBV9 and TRBJ2-1; TRBD2 matches at 16 bases. CDR1 is SGDLS, CDR2 YYNGEE, per germline. V shed 3 bases, J shed 9 bases, and the junction held 24 bases outside the gene matches. The CDR3 runs 22 residues. CDR3 sequence reads: CASSERYISPGLAGGPGSEQFF. As DNA, the CDR3 is TGTGCCAGCAGCGAACGCTATATATCACCGGGACTAGCGGGAGGGCCCGGCAGTGAGCAGTTCTTC.

CDR3 nucleotide sequence: TGTGCCAGCAGCTTGGGGGGTGGCGGGAGCGGGGACGAGCAGTACTTC. As protein: CASSLGGGGSGDEQYF. The rearrangement links TRBV5-4 to TRBJ2-7, with TRBD2 matching 7 bases. Per the germline V gene, CDR1 is SGHNT and CDR2 is YYREEE (reference sequence). CDR3 length: 16 amino acids. Trimming removed 0 bases from V and 5 bases from J; junction bases left unmatched: 11. The variable domain in full, completed from reference TRBV5-4 and TRBJ2-7, reads ETGVTQSPTHLIKTRGQQVTLRCSSQSGHNTVSWYQQALGQGPQFIFQYYREEENGRGNFPPRFSGLQFPNYSSELNVNALELDDSALYLCASSLGGGGSGDEQYFGPGTRLTVT.